The 10 T cell receptor beta chains reported below all come from one sample, sequenced in a study of technical replicates of blood from several donors. Libraries were prepared by immunoSEQ multiplex PCR; TCRdb keeps only in-frame clonotypes and omits some of them. The table lists about 58,000 clones, 91% of them singletons, with about 3.9% in the top ten. The sample taken for sequencing was PBMCs. The receptor set was obtained from a human donor in good health. Some clones in this sample may be carry-over from other donors' samples.

CDR3 residues: CASSPELAGGRGVTQYF. The DNA of the CDR3 is TGTGCCAGCAGCCCCGAACTAGCGGGGGGAAGGGGAGTGACCCAGTACTTC. This chain joins TRBV7-2 and TRBJ2-5; 12 bases fit TRBD2. The CDR3 has 17 amino acids. The V and J ends lost 5 bases and 7 bases, in that order; junction bases with no gene match: 14. Germline CDR1 is SGHTA and CDR2 is FQGNSA.

This chain joins TRBV10-3 and TRBJ2-2; TRBD2 agrees at 12 bases. Germline assignment: CDR1 ENHRY and CDR2 SYGVKD. The CDR3 loop spans 15 amino acids. J lost 7 bases, V lost 7 bases, and 7 bases had no gene match. The CDR3 bases are TGTGCCATCAATAGACTAGCGGGAGATGTCGGGGAGCTGTTTTTT. This gives the protein CAINRLAGDVGELFF.

This clone was detected only once. The genes are TRBV15 and TRBJ1-2, with unresolved D. The CDR3 is 14 amino acids. The germline V and J ends were trimmed by 0 bases and 5 bases, with 10 bases remaining between them. CDR1 and CDR2 (germline): LNHNV, YYDKDF (reference sequence). CDR3 bases: TGTGCCACCAGCAGAGAAGTTGGCGGGTATGGCTACACCTTC. This sequence encodes CATSREVGGYGYTF.

The CDR3 protein is CASSEDRLGFQQYF. CDR3 bases: TGTGCCAGCAGCGAGGACAGGCTGGGGTTTCAGCAGTACTTC. This chain connects TRBV5-6 to TRBJ2-7; 7 bases match TRBD1. Germline V gene lookup returns CDR1 SGHDT and CDR2 YYEEEE. The CDR3 has 14 residues. The J segment lost 8 bases and the V segment lost 4 bases, leaving 12 bases of the junction unmatched.

The chain uses TRBV20-1 and TRBJ2-7; tentative D call: TRBD2 (6 bases). The CDR3 totals 11 residues. Germline-derived CDR1 and CDR2 are DFQATT and SNEGSKA (reference sequence). V dropped 5 bases and J dropped 4 bases, with 9 bases sitting between them. The CDR3 reads CSADRGYEQYF. CDR3 nucleotides: TGCAGTGCTGATCGGGGGTACGAGCAGTACTTC.

This chain joins TRBV6-5 and TRBJ1-5, with TRBD1 matching 8 bases. CDR1 is MNHEY, CDR2 SVGAGI, per germline. After removal of 5 bases from V and 5 bases from J, the junction contained 8 bases not matched to a gene. The length of the CDR3 is 15 residues. The chain's CDR3 is CASSKGTGRDQPQHF. The CDR3, as DNA: TGTGCCAGCAGTAAGGGGACAGGCAGGGATCAGCCCCAGCATTTT.

The rearrangement links TRBV5-4 to TRBJ2-3; 9 bases are a match to TRBD2. The V gene's germline CDR1 is SGHNT and CDR2 YYREEE (reference sequence). This CDR3 has 14 amino acids. V lost 2 bases and J lost 5; bases outside the gene matches: 3. The CDR3 nucleotides are TGTGCCAGCAGCTTCGGGACTAGCTTAGATACGCAGTATTTT. Residues: CASSFGTSLDTQYF.

The genes are TRBV11-2 and TRBJ1-5, with no clear D. This CDR3 is 12 amino acids long. Trimming pared 4 bases from V and 4 bases from J, leaving 5 bases between. Germline V gene lookup returns CDR1 SGHAT and CDR2 FQNNGV. In nucleotides, the CDR3 is TGTGCCAGCAGCTCGTTGAATCAGCCCCAGCATTTT. Its protein product is CASSSLNQPQHF. Combining the CDR3 with reference TRBV11-2 and TRBJ1-5 gives the whole variable domain EAGVAQSPRYKIIEKRQSVAFWCNPISGHATLYWYQQILGQGPKLLIQFQNNGVVDDSQLPKDRFSAERLKGVDSTLKIQPAKLEDSAVYLCASSSLNQPQHFGDGTRLSIL.

This chain connects TRBV5-6 to TRBJ2-1; 9 bases line up with TRBD2. CDR3 size: 16 residues. The V gene end was trimmed by 2 bases and the J gene end by 8 bases; junction bases not matched to a gene: 11. In germline, CDR1 is SGHDT, CDR2 YYEEEE. DNA for the CDR3: TGTGCCAGCAGCTTACCGGGACTAGCTTCAGGCGATGAGCAGTTCTTC. Its protein is CASSLPGLASGDEQFF.

There are a few counts of this clone. The rearrangement joins TRBV7-8 to TRBJ2-1, with D perhaps TRBD2 (6 bases). This CDR3 has 17 residues. Germline CDR1 and CDR2: SGHVS and FQNEAQ. Deletions cut 4 bases from V and 7 bases from J, with 23 bases between. CDR3 residues: CASSSLRGIRRYNEQFF. CDR3 sequence (DNA): TGTGCCAGCAGCTCCCTCCGCGGGATCCGGAGATATAATGAGCAGTTCTTC.